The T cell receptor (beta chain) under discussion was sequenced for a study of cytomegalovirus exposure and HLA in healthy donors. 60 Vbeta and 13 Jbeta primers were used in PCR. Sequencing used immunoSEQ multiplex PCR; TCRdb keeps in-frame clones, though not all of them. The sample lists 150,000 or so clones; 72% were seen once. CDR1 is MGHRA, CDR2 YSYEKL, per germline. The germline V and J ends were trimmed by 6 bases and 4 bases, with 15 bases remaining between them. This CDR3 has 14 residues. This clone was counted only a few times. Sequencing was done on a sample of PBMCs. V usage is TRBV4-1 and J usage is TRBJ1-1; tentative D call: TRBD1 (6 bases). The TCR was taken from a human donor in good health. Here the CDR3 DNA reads TGCGCCAGCAGGGATCAGGGGAGGGGCACTGAAGCTTTCTTT. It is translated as CASRDQGRGTEAFF.